The 2 T cell receptor beta chains listed next were all sequenced from one sample in a study of T cells after posttransplantation cyclophosphamide. Data came from immunoSEQ multiplex PCR; TCRdb stores just in-frame clones and leaves some out. The data show about 44,000 clones, with none appearing a single time. Sequenced sample: PBMCs. Receptors originate from a man in his forties or fifties in good health, CMV-negative, and a related stem cell transplant donor.

This chain joins TRBV11-3 and TRBJ2-1; D gene uncertain. The CDR3 runs 16 residues. CDR1 and CDR2 (germline): SGHNT, YENEEA. Between the trimmed V and J ends, which lost 3 bases and 1 base, there was a span of 13 bases. CDR3 loop: CASSFFEAASYNEQFF. The CDR3, as DNA: TGTGCCAGCAGCTTCTTTGAGGCGGCATCCTACAATGAGCAGTTCTTC.

This clone was detected a few times. This chain links TRBV25-1 with TRBJ2-5, with D uncertain. Per the germline V gene, CDR1 is MGHDK and CDR2 is SYGVNS. The CDR3 is 14 residues long. V lost 1 base and J 1 base, leaving 7 bases between the germline ends. The CDR3 sequence is CASSESPLQETQYF. The CDR3 nucleotides read TGTGCCAGCAGTGAATCTCCCCTCCAAGAGACCCAGTACTTC.